This T cell receptor beta chain stems from a study of technical replicates of blood from a few donors. CDR1 and CDR2 (germline): ENHRY, SYGVKD. This CDR3 is 14 amino acids long. The ends lost 5 bases at V and 2 bases at J; junction bases unmatched: 1. This table comes from immunoSEQ multiplex PCR, and its TCRdb copy is limited to in-frame clones, with some not included. The data contain about 72,000 clones, 92% of them singletons. The sequenced sample consisted of T cells isolated from PBMCs. The TCR comes from a human donor in good health. The chain joins TRBV10-3 to TRBJ2-1, with 9 bases lining up with TRBD2. CDR3 in DNA: TGTGCCATCAGTCGGACTAGCGCCTACAATGAGCAGTTCTTC. It encodes CAISRTSAYNEQFF.